In this sample, the clone carrying this TCR beta chain turned up many times. Template material for amplifying TCR beta CDR3 regions consisted of RNA transcripts. The study used the HTBI primer set for a first-round RT-PCR of the TCR CDR3. TCRdb recomputed calls from the multiplex PCR reads with MiXCR, one row per CDR3 protein. The table shows around 600,000 distinct CDR3 sequences, with 13% to 15% occurring only once. This entry is derived from a study of T cells in Graves' hyperthyroidism and ophthalmopathy. With 1 base removed from V and 6 bases from J, the gap between germline ends came to 10 bases. The CDR3 is made up of 14 amino acids. The germline V gene has CDR1 MDHEN and CDR2 SYDVKM.

The specimen was blood. The chain combines TRBV28 with TRBJ1-5; D gene uncertain. This receptor was identified in a woman between 18 and 30 years old with Graves' ophthalmopathy. CDR3 residues: CASSLSGDGQPQHF. Written as DNA, the CDR3 is TGTGCCAGCAGTTTATCGGGAGACGGTCAGCCCCAGCATTTT. The full variable domain, completed using reference TRBV28 and TRBJ1-5, is DVKVTQSSRYLVKRTGEKVFLECVQDMDHENMFWYRQDPGLGLRLIYFSYDVKMKEKGDIPEGYSVSREKKERFSLILESASTNQTSMYLCASSLSGDGQPQHFGDGTRLSIL.